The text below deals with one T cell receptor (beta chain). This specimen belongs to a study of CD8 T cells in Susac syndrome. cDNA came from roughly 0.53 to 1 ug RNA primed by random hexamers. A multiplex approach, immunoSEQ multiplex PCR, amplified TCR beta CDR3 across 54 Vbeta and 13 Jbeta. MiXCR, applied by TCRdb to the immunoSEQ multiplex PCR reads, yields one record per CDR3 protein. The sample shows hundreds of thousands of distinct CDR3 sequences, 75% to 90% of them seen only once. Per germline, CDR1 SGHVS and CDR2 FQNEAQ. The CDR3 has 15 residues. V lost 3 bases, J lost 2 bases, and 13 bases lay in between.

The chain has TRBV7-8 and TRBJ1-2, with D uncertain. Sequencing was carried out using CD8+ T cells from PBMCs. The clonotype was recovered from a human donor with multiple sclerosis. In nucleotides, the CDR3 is TGTGCCAGCAGCTTGGACCCGGGTCAGAACTATGGCTACACCTTC. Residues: CASSLDPGQNYGYTF.